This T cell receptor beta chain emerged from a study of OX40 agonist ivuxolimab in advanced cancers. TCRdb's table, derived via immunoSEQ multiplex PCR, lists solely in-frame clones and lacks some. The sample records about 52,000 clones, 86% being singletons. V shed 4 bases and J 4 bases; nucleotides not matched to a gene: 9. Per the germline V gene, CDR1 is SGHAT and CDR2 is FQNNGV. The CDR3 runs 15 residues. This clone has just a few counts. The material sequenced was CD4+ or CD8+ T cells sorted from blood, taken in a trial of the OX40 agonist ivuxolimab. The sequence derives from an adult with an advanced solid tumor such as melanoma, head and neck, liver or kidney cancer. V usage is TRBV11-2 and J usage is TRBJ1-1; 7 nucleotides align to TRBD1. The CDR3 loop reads CASSSRRQGLTEAFF. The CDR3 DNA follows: TGTGCCAGCAGCTCAAGAAGACAGGGTCTCACTGAAGCTTTCTTT.